Presented here are 26 T cell receptor beta chains from one specimen sequenced in a study of T cells in women clearing cervical HPV infection. Produced via immunoSEQ multiplex PCR; TCRdb's table is partial and in-frame only. The sample data list 20,000 to 25,000 clones. The sample consisted of blood buffy coat. These receptors were obtained from a woman aged 18 to 75 with a cervical HPV16 infection that either progressed to CIN3+ or cleared (not recorded which).

Concerning this clone itself: The CDR3 extends 3 residues past the end of the read, so its final part is completed from the germline J gene. The chain joins TRBV13 to TRBJ2-1, with D unclear. Deletions cut 4 bases from V and 3 bases from J, with 16 bases between. The CDR3 has 16 residues. Germline CDR1 and CDR2: PRHDT and FYEKMQ (reference sequence). Incomplete CDR3 DNA: TGTGCCAGCAGCTCCTTAGCTCAGCCAAACTACAATGAG. It yields the protein CASSSLAQPNYNE. The full CDR3 sequence reads CASSSLAQPNYNEQFF.

Note on this clone: The CDR3 end falls 3 residues outside the read, so it is completed with the germline J gene. V gene TRBV7-3 combines with J gene TRBJ2-1, with TRBD2 matching 7 bases. The germline CDR1 and CDR2 sequences are SGHTA and FQGTGA. This CDR3 spans 15 amino acids. The ends lost 1 base at V and 7 bases at J; junction bases unmatched: 7. The covered CDR3 bases are TGTGCCAGCAGCTTAAGCGGGAGTCCGGGTAATGAG. Translated, it gives CASSLSGSPGNE. In full, the CDR3 reads CASSLSGSPGNEQFF.

Notes on this clone: The observed sequence ends 3 residues before the CDR3 terminus, with the missing tail filled in from the germline J gene. The J gene is TRBJ2-2, the V gene TRBV7-9; D uncertain. CDR1 is SEHNR and CDR2 is FQNEAQ in the germline V gene (reference sequence). The CDR3 is made up of 13 amino acids. V was pared by 2 bases and J by 5 bases, with 6 bases between. CDR3 bases read: TGTGCCAGCAGCTTACGCGAGACCGGGGAG. Amino acid sequence: CASSLRETGE. The whole CDR3 sequence reads CASSLRETGELFF.

About this clone itself: Read data end 3 residues before the CDR3 end; the end is taken from the germline J gene. V is TRBV6-2 or TRBV6-3 and J is TRBJ2-3; a weak D match, TRBD1 (6 bases). CDR3 length: 13 residues. Germline V gives CDR1 MNHEY, CDR2 SVGEGT. CDR3: CASSYTGSGTQYF. CDR3 bases read: TGTGCCAGCAGTTATACAGGGTCGGGGACG.

Notes on this clone: The read ends 3 residues before the CDR3 terminus; that terminus is restored from the germline J gene. The sample holds other DNA sequences that translate to the same CDR3. V gene TRBV7-2 combines with J gene TRBJ1-2; TRBD1 agrees at 8 bases. In germline, CDR1 is SGHTA, CDR2 FQGNSA. This CDR3 comprises 15 residues. The CDR3 reads CASSKTRQGWLGYTF. The DNA read from the CDR3 is TGTGCCAGCAGCAAAACTCGACAGGGGTGGTTAGGC.

To note about this clone: The read is 3 residues too short to cover the CDR3 end, so that end is filled in from the germline J gene. This chain connects TRBV29-1 to TRBJ2-3, with TRBD1 identical over 7 bases. CDR3 length equals 13 residues. Germline values: CDR1 SQVTM, CDR2 ANQGSEA. The sequenced CDR3 bases are TGCAGCGTTTCTACAGGGGTCAATCAGCCG. The encoded protein is CSVSTGVNQP. The full CDR3 protein reads CSVSTGVNQPQYF.

Remarks on this clone: The read falls 3 residues short of the CDR3 end, and the missing part is taken from the germline J gene. The chain uses TRBV18 and TRBJ2-3; unclear D gene. Germline CDR1 is KGHSH and CDR2 is LQKENI. This CDR3 has 13 residues. The CDR3 sequence is CASSPGQTETQYF. The sequenced CDR3 bases are TGTGCCAGCTCACCAGGGCAGACGGAGACG.

Points on this clone: Read sequence stops 3 residues before the CDR3 end, and the germline J gene provides the missing end. The same CDR3 can be traced to other DNA sequences in this sample. The chain employs TRBV7-2 and TRBJ1-3; a weak D match, TRBD1 (5 bases). In germline, CDR1 is SGHTA, CDR2 FQGNSA. The CDR3 sequence is 15 residues long. V dropped 4 bases and J dropped 2 bases, with 12 bases sitting between them. CDR3 sequence reads: CASSSYGTAGNTIYF. The part of the CDR3 DNA that was read is TGTGCCAGCAGCTCGTACGGGACTGCTGGAAACACC.

Concerning this clone itself: The CDR3 goes on 3 residues after the read ends, and that part is filled in from the germline J gene. This rearrangement joins TRBV11-3 to TRBJ2-1, with 8 bases matching TRBD2. The CDR3 has 15 amino acids. Germline values: CDR1 SGHNT, CDR2 YENEEA. V was clipped by 4 bases and J by 3 bases; unmatched bases: 5. CDR3 DNA (partial): TGTGCCAGCAGCTCGCGGAGCGGGAGCTACAATGAG. It yields the protein CASSSRSGSYNE. The full CDR3 reads CASSSRSGSYNEQFF.

Note on this clone: Coverage ceases 3 residues before the CDR3 finishes, and the germline J gene fills in the end. V usage is TRBV6-4 and J usage is TRBJ2-1; D perhaps matches TRBD2 (6 bases). Per germline, CDR1 MRHNA and CDR2 SNTAGT. CDR3 size: 12 residues. Trimming took off 4 bases at V and 6 bases at J, with 7 bases between the two ends. The covered CDR3 bases are TGTGCCAGCAGTGTCGGGGGCAATGAG. Translation gives CASSVGGNE. Given in full, the CDR3 is CASSVGGNEQFF.

For this clone: The observed sequence ends 3 residues before the CDR3 terminus, with the missing tail filled in from the germline J gene. The V gene is TRBV12-3 or TRBV12-4, the J gene TRBJ2-3; no definite D call. The CDR3 loop spans 12 amino acids. Between the trimmed V and J ends, which lost 6 bases and 4 bases, there was a span of 8 bases. Incomplete CDR3 DNA: TGTGCCAGCAGGACGGCGGCAGATACG. This translates into CASRTAADT. From start to end, the CDR3 is CASRTAADTQYF.

Details on this clone: The read terminates 3 residues ahead of where the CDR3 ends, so the germline J gene completes it. The chain couples TRBV19 to TRBJ2-1, with D hard to call. Trimming removed 8 bases from V and 8 bases from J, with 13 bases in between. The CDR3 contains 12 residues. Germline V gene lookup returns CDR1 LNHDA and CDR2 SQIVND (reference sequence). The sequenced part of the CDR3 DNA is TGTGCCAGTGTTGTTGGCTTCTATGAG. Translated, it gives CASVVGFYE. The complete CDR3 protein is CASVVGFYEQFF.

Remarks on this clone: The read comes to an end 3 residues before the CDR3 does, leaving the germline J gene to fill in the end. This sequence joins TRBV7-2 and TRBJ2-1, with D maybe TRBD2 (6 bases). The V end was cut by 5 bases, the J end by 6 bases, with 17 bases between. The CDR3 covers 15 residues. Germline V gives CDR1 SGHTA, CDR2 FQGNSA. The sequenced part of the CDR3 DNA is TGTGCCAGCAGCCCCGAGGGACTTCCTCTCAATGAG. Translated, it gives CASSPEGLPLNE. From start to end, the CDR3 is CASSPEGLPLNEQFF.

As regards this clone: Sequencing ends 3 residues short of the CDR3 end; the germline J gene provides the rest. This chain uses TRBV29-1 with TRBJ2-2, with D maybe TRBD1 (5 bases). The V gene's germline CDR1 is SQVTM and CDR2 ANQGSEA. This CDR3 contains 12 residues. The sequenced CDR3 bases are TGCAGCGTTGTTCAGGGTTGGGGAAAG. The encoded protein is CSVVQGWGK. The full CDR3 reads CSVVQGWGKLFF.

Remarks on this clone: Read coverage stops 3 residues before the CDR3 terminus; the germline J gene supplies the remainder. V gene TRBV2 combines with J gene TRBJ1-2; D unclear. This CDR3 is built from 12 residues. CDR1 is SNHLY, CDR2 FYNNEI, per germline. V lost 8 bases to trimming and J lost 4 bases, with 11 bases between them. CDR3: CASGPRTYGYTF. Incomplete CDR3 DNA: TGTGCCAGCGGGCCTCGCACCTATGGC. Drawing the rest from reference TRBV2 and TRBJ1-2, the complete variable domain is EPEVTQTPSHQVTQMGQEVILRCVPISNHLYFYWYRQILGQKVEFLVSFYNNEISEKSEIFDDQFSVERPDGSNFTLKIRSTKLEDSAMYFCASGPRTYGYTFGSGTRLTVV.

Comment on this clone: At one end, the junction sequence differs from germline, possibly due to a read error. The read finishes 3 residues shy of the CDR3 end, and the germline J gene is used to complete it. This CDR3 is also generated by other DNA sequences in the sample. The rearrangement joins TRBV18 to TRBJ1-2; D unclear. Germline lookup yields CDR1 KGHSH and CDR2 LQKENI. This CDR3 has 14 amino acids. CDR3 sequence reads: CASSPPTESYGYTF. The part of the CDR3 DNA that was read is TGTGCCAGCTCCCCACCAACAGAATCGTATGGC.

A remark on this clone: The read ends 3 residues before the CDR3 terminus; that terminus is restored from the germline J gene. The genes are TRBV11-2 and TRBJ1-2; D possibly corresponds to TRBD1 (5 bases). This CDR3 region has 12 residues. Looked up from germline, CDR1 is SGHAT and CDR2 is FQNNGV. V was clipped by 3 bases and J by 6 bases, with 8 bases between them. The CDR3 region is CASSFQGHGYTF. The DNA read from the CDR3 is TGTGCCAGCAGCTTTCAGGGTCATGGC.

CDR3 protein: CASETKRGQGVGDYTF. The DNA read from the CDR3 is TGTGCCAGCGAGACTAAAAGAGGACAGGGGGTGGGTGAC. This chain uses TRBV19 with TRBJ1-2; 10 positions agree with TRBD1. Read sequence stops 3 residues before the CDR3 end, and the germline J gene provides the missing end. The germline V gene encodes CDR1 LNHDA and CDR2 SQIVND (reference sequence). There are 16 residues in the CDR3.

To note about this clone: The observed sequence ends 3 residues before the CDR3 terminus, with the missing tail filled in from the germline J gene. This sequence joins TRBV27 and TRBJ2-3; TRBD2 agrees at 7 bases. The CDR3 runs 18 residues. V shed 3 bases and J 3 bases; nucleotides not matched to a gene: 15. CDR1 and CDR2 (germline): MNHEY, SMNVEV (reference sequence). The DNA read from the CDR3 is TGTGCCAGCAGTTTTGGCCGATTGGGCGGGAGAATAACAGATACG. It is translated as CASSFGRLGGRITDT. The entire CDR3 reads CASSFGRLGGRITDTQYF.

As to this clone: The read gets to within 3 residues of the CDR3 end, and the germline J gene fills in the rest. The chain uses TRBV7-2 and TRBJ2-4; possible D gene TRBD1, 6 bases. This CDR3 comprises 13 residues. Trimming cost V 5 bases and J 5 bases, with 10 bases left between them. The germline CDR1 and CDR2 sequences are SGHTA and FQGNSA. The CDR3 is CASSRGHQNIQYF. CDR3 bases read: TGTGCCAGCAGCCGGGGACACCAAAACATT.

This clone is called medium-sized based on its frequency. Sequencing ends 3 residues short of the CDR3 end; the germline J gene provides the rest. The chain is built from TRBV6-2 or TRBV6-3 and TRBJ2-3, with 13 bases matching TRBD2. The V gene end was trimmed by 3 bases and the J gene end by 5 bases; junction bases not matched to a gene: 2. This CDR3 is 15 amino acids long. Per germline, CDR1 MNHEY and CDR2 SVGEGT. The chain's CDR3 is CASSYGTSGKDTQYF. CDR3 bases read: TGTGCCAGCAGTTATGGGACTAGCGGGAAAGATACG.

Partial CDR3 DNA: TGCAGTGCTACAATTGCGGCGGGAGGGCCAGGCGAGACC. It yields the protein CSATIAAGGPGET. The entire CDR3 protein is CSATIAAGGPGETQYF. The chain links TRBV20-1 to TRBJ2-5; TRBD2 matches at 9 bases. The read ends 3 residues early relative to the CDR3; the germline J gene fills the gap. The CDR3 length is 16 residues. After removal of 4 bases from V and 5 bases from J, the junction contained 14 bases not matched to a gene. In germline, CDR1 is DFQATT, CDR2 SNEGSKA (reference sequence).

Remarks on this clone: A junction end diverges from the germline sequence, so it may reflect a read error. Read sequence stops 3 residues before the CDR3 end, and the germline J gene provides the missing end. This chain uses TRBV7-7 with TRBJ2-3; 7 nucleotides agree with TRBD1. The CDR3 is made up of 16 amino acids. Germline CDR1 reads SSHAT; CDR2 reads FNYEAQ (reference sequence). The CDR3 DNA, read in part, is TGTGCTAGCAGCCAAACAGGGGCCCCAGGGGCAGATACG. It translates to CASSQTGAPGADT. The CDR3, in full, reads CASSQTGAPGADTQYF.

Comment on this clone: The read finishes 3 residues shy of the CDR3 end, and the germline J gene is used to complete it. The V gene is TRBV19, the J gene TRBJ1-2; D gene uncertain. Deletions cut 3 bases from V and 0 bases from J, with 11 bases between. This CDR3 region has 15 residues. Looked up from germline, CDR1 is LNHDA and CDR2 is SQIVND (reference sequence). The covered CDR3 bases are TGTGCCAGTAGTATCCCGACTGGCTCTAACTATGGC. This codes for CASSIPTGSNYG. The entire CDR3 protein reads CASSIPTGSNYGYTF.

The CDR3 is CAISGRGNTDTQYF. The CDR3 bases that were read are TGTGCCATCAGCGGACGGGGAAACACAGATACG. The rearrangement links TRBV10-3 to TRBJ2-3, with a weak D call TRBD2 (5 bases). Read coverage stops 3 residues before the CDR3 terminus; the germline J gene supplies the remainder. Trimming pared 6 bases from V and 2 bases from J, leaving 12 bases between. Germline V gene sequence: CDR1 ENHRY, CDR2 SYGVKD. The CDR3 is 14 amino acids.

As regards this clone: The CDR3 extends 3 residues past the end of the read, so its final part is completed from the germline J gene. The chain couples TRBV6-2 or TRBV6-3 to TRBJ2-7, with D possibly TRBD1 on 7 matching bases. The V end was cut by 6 bases, the J end by 4 bases, with 16 bases between. The CDR3 contains 14 residues. In germline, CDR1 is MNHEY, CDR2 SVGEGT. The CDR3 sequence: CASRRGQGGYEQYF. The CDR3 DNA, read in part, is TGTGCCAGCAGGAGGGGGCAGGGAGGTTACGAG.